Listed below are T cell receptor beta chains from one sample, sequenced in a study of T cell responses to AZD1222 COVID-19 vaccine. Assay used: immunoSEQ multiplex PCR; TCRdb lists only in-frame clones, some missing. The table lists more than 100,000 clones, 93% of them singletons, with roughly 5.4% in the top ten. This material consisted of peripheral blood, taken on day 0 of AZD1222 vaccination. Every receptor here comes from an adult in good health. Both conserved end residues are part of each CDR3. A D gene is named only where the DNA matches it firmly. Clone size appears in some rows only: once, few, many, or a class for an expanded clone.

j_call,d_call,v_call,cdr3_length,clone_size,cdr3_nt,cdr3_aa
TRBJ2-1,TRBD2,TRBV24-1,16,-,TGTGCCACCAGTGACCCCGGACTAGCGGGAGCGTATGAGCAGTTCTTC,CATSDPGLAGAYEQFF
TRBJ1-5,-,TRBV28,15,few,TGTGCCAGCAATTATGGGGGAGGTAGCAATCAGCCCCAGCATTTT,CASNYGGGSNQPQHF
TRBJ2-1,-,TRBV30,14,-,TGTGCCCTCGTCGGCTTGAGCTCCTACAATGAGCAGTTCTTC,CALVGLSSYNEQFF
TRBJ2-1,-,TRBV18,18,-,TGTGCCAGCTCCCGCTATACGCAGGGTCAGGGGTCCTACAATGAGCAGTTCTTC,CASSRYTQGQGSYNEQFF
TRBJ1-1,-,TRBV2,14,-,TGTGCCAGCTTTAGTGCCCAATCGGGCACTGAAGCTTTCTTT,CASFSAQSGTEAFF
TRBJ1-2,TRBD1,TRBV2,17,-,TGTGCCAGCATCAACACCCCCTCGACAGGGGTAAACTATGGCTACACCTTC,CASINTPSTGVNYGYTF
TRBJ1-3,-,TRBV3-1/TRBV3-2,16,once,TGTGCCAGCAGCCAGGGGACGGCAAGCTCTGGAAACACCATATATTTT,CASSQGTASSGNTIYF
TRBJ2-1,-,TRBV19,12,-,TGTGCCAGTAGTAGGGTCGTCAATGAGCAGTTCTTC,CASSRVVNEQFF
TRBJ1-2,-,TRBV6-2/TRBV6-3,13,-,TGTGCCAGCAGTTACTCGACCAGGAAAGGCTACACCTTC,CASSYSTRKGYTF
TRBJ2-7,-,TRBV9,15,-,TGTGCCAGCAGCCAAACTAACAGGGATTCCTACGAGCAGTACTTC,CASSQTNRDSYEQYF
TRBJ2-3,TRBD1,TRBV9,14,-,TGTGCCAGCAGCCGCCTCACAGGGGGAGATACGCAGTATTTT,CASSRLTGGDTQYF
TRBJ2-1,TRBD2,TRBV9,18,-,TGTGCCAGCAGCGCGACCCCGGGAGGACTAGCGGGAGAGGGAGAGCAGTTCTTC,CASSATPGGLAGEGEQFF
TRBJ2-7,-,TRBV15,13,-,TGTGCCACCAGCAGAGATCTCAGCTACGAGCAGTACTTC,CATSRDLSYEQYF
TRBJ2-1,-,TRBV27,16,-,TGTGCCAGCAGTCCCGCCGGGGGCGGGAGAGGGGGTGAGCAGTTCTTC,CASSPAGGGRGGEQFF
TRBJ2-5,TRBD1,TRBV19,15,-,TGTGCCAGTAGTCCCGAACCTGACAGGGGAGAGACCCAGTACTTC,CASSPEPDRGETQYF
TRBJ2-3,TRBD1,TRBV6-5,15,-,TGTGCCAGCAGTTACCTGGACAGGGGGGGAGATACGCAGTATTTT,CASSYLDRGGDTQYF
TRBJ2-2,-,TRBV5-1,14,-,TGCGCCAGCAGCACTGACGGGAACACCGGGGAGCTGTTTTTT,CASSTDGNTGELFF
TRBJ2-3,-,TRBV11-3,13,-,TGTGCCAGCAGCCACTTCAGGGGAGATACGCAGTATTTT,CASSHFRGDTQYF
TRBJ2-7,-,TRBV5-1,14,-,TGCGCCAGCAGCTTGGAATGGGGGTCCTACGAGCAGTACTTC,CASSLEWGSYEQYF
TRBJ2-7,-,TRBV30,13,-,TGTGCCTGGAGCCGGGACTCAACCTACGAGCAGTACTTC,CAWSRDSTYEQYF
TRBJ2-2,TRBD2,TRBV5-1,17,-,TGCGCCAGCAGCTTGGTGTCTAGCGGGGTTGACACCGGGGAGCTGTTTTTT,CASSLVSSGVDTGELFF
TRBJ2-3,-,TRBV9,21,once,TGTGCCAGCAGCGTCCGAAGGGCGAATAGTGTGGGTCGGGAGCTGACAGATACGCAGTATTTT,CASSVRRANSVGRELTDTQYF
TRBJ1-5,TRBD1,TRBV27,16,-,TGTGCCAGCAGTTCCTACGGGACAGGGATAAATCAGCCCCAGCATTTT,CASSSYGTGINQPQHF
TRBJ1-5,TRBD1,TRBV12-3/TRBV12-4,13,-,TGTGCCAGCGGGACAGGGCTCGCTCAGCCCCAGCATTTT,CASGTGLAQPQHF
TRBJ1-3,TRBD1,TRBV7-2,16,-,TGTGCCAGCAGTACGGACAGGATCATCTCTGGAAACACCATATATTTT,CASSTDRIISGNTIYF
TRBJ2-1,TRBD2,TRBV3-1/TRBV3-2,15,-,TGTGCCAGCAGCCAAGAGGGACTAGTATACAATGAGCAGTTCTTC,CASSQEGLVYNEQFF
TRBJ2-2,-,TRBV7-9,18,once,TGTGCCAGCAGCCAAGGACTCTGGGCTAGCCGAGGAACCGGGGAGCTGTTTTTT,CASSQGLWASRGTGELFF
TRBJ2-7,-,TRBV10-3,13,-,TGTGCCGCCCAGGACGGCCCTCCCGACGAGCAGTACTTC,CAAQDGPPDEQYF
TRBJ2-1,-,TRBV2,14,-,TGTGCCAGCATGGTGGGGGGAACCTACAATGAGCAGTTCTTC,CASMVGGTYNEQFF
TRBJ2-2,TRBD1,TRBV3-1/TRBV3-2,15,-,TGTGCCAGCAGCCAAGAAACACAGGGGTTGGGGGAGCTGTTTTTT,CASSQETQGLGELFF
TRBJ2-2,TRBD2,TRBV28,18,-,TGTGCCAGCAGTTTATGGGGACTAGAAACATCGAACACCGGGGAGCTGTTTTTT,CASSLWGLETSNTGELFF
TRBJ1-2,-,TRBV30,11,-,TGTGCCTGGAGTGTAGGGCGGCTCTACACCTTC,CAWSVGRLYTF
TRBJ1-1,-,TRBV10-3,17,-,TGTGCCACACGAAACCCTACAGGGAGGGTAAAAGGCACTGAAGCTTTCTTT,CATRNPTGRVKGTEAFF
TRBJ1-3,-,TRBV6-6,17,few,TGTGCCAGCAGTCGACGACCGGGGCCTATCTCTGGAAACACCATATATTTT,CASSRRPGPISGNTIYF
TRBJ2-6,-,TRBV10-3,16,-,TGTGCCATCAGTGACCCTCCGGGCACTGGGGCCAACGTCCTGACTTTC,CAISDPPGTGANVLTF
TRBJ2-7,-,TRBV2,13,-,TGTGCCAGCAGTGCCAGCGATTCCTACGAGCAGTACTTC,CASSASDSYEQYF
TRBJ2-3,-,TRBV28,11,-,TGTGCCAGCACCTACGGAGATACGCAGTATTTT,CASTYGDTQYF
TRBJ2-7,-,TRBV5-1,13,-,TGCGCCAGCAGCGCCACGTGGGGCTACGAGCAGTACTTC,CASSATWGYEQYF
TRBJ1-2,-,TRBV30,12,-,TGTGCCTGGAGTCCGACAGGCTATGGCTACACCTTC,CAWSPTGYGYTF
TRBJ2-5,TRBD1,TRBV28,15,-,TGTGCCAGCAGTCTACGGACAGGGGGCCAAGAGACCCAGTACTTC,CASSLRTGGQETQYF
TRBJ1-2,TRBD1,TRBV27,15,-,TGTGCCAGCAGTTTGGGTCAGGGGGGCGACTATGGCTACACCTTC,CASSLGQGGDYGYTF
TRBJ2-1,-,TRBV7-9,10,-,TGTGCCAGCAGCTTATATGAGCAGTTCTTC,CASSLYEQFF
TRBJ1-5,TRBD1,TRBV19,14,-,TGTGCCAGTAGTACTCGGACAGGGGTTCAGCCCCAGCATTTT,CASSTRTGVQPQHF
TRBJ1-5,-,TRBV9,16,-,TGTGCCAGCAGCGCCGGTACAGGGATTAGCAATCAGCCCCAGCATTTT,CASSAGTGISNQPQHF
TRBJ2-3,-,TRBV19,13,-,TGTGCCAGTAATCCCGACAGCACAGATACGCAGTATTTT,CASNPDSTDTQYF
TRBJ2-2,-,TRBV6-2/TRBV6-3,13,-,TGTGCCAGCAGTTATTTGCTCAGGCGGGAGCTGTTTTTT,CASSYLLRRELFF
TRBJ1-2,TRBD1,TRBV6-6,13,-,TGTGCCAGCAGGTCGGGACAGACCTATGGCTACACCTTC,CASRSGQTYGYTF
TRBJ1-1,-,TRBV18,14,-,TGTGCCAGCTCACCACCCGAGGGACCTTGGGAAGCTTTCTTT,CASSPPEGPWEAFF
TRBJ2-7,-,TRBV5-1,13,-,TGCGCCAGCAGCTCCTATAGCGGCTACGAGCAGTACTTC,CASSSYSGYEQYF
TRBJ2-1,TRBD2,TRBV9,15,-,TGTGCCAGCAGCGTAGTACTAGCGGGTAACAATGAGCAGTTCTTC,CASSVVLAGNNEQFF